The clone carrying this TCR beta chain turned up a few times. Its cognate antigen is unknown. Trimming removed 5 bases from V and 3 bases from J; junction bases left unmatched: 11. Germline V gene data show CDR1 as KGHDR and CDR2 as SFDVKD. CDR3 length equals 18 residues. The study drew donors from healthy Caucasian individuals in Russia aged roughly 6 to 100. Sample-barcoded 5' priming and a J-beta primer mix drove a second PCR of roughly 7 to 11 cycles. A single record per CDR3 protein comes from TCRdb applying MiXCR to the 5' RACE reads. The sample has about 500,000 distinct CDR3 sequences, around 24% seen once; the top ten hold approximately 10%. This sample was included in a study of blood T cells in healthy people across ages. The study, taken as a whole, reports: Estimates based on one million T cells were treated as lower bounds.

This same sample was also part of a study on T cells of mothers and their children. That paper notes: For unrelated pairs as for related ones, thymic selection shapes TCR recombination output similarly.

Sequencing used blood. V usage is TRBV24-1 and J usage is TRBJ2-5; 13 bases match TRBD2. The clonotype originates from a boy younger than 18 in good health. The CDR3 here is CATSGRTSGGLRKETQYF. The CDR3 nucleotides read TGTGCCACCAGTGGCAGGACTAGCGGGGGTCTTCGTAAAGAGACCCAGTACTTC.